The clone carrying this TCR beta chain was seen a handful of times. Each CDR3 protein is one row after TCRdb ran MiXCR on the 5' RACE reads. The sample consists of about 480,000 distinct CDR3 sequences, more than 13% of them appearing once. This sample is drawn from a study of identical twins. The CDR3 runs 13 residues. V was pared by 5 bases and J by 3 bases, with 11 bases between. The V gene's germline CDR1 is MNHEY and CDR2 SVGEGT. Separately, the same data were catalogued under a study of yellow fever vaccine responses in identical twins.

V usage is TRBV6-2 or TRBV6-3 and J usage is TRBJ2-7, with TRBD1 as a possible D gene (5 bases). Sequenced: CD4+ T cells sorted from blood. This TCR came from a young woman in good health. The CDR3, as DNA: TGTGCCAGCAGTAGGACAACGAACTACGAGCAGTACTTC. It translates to CASSRTTNYEQYF.